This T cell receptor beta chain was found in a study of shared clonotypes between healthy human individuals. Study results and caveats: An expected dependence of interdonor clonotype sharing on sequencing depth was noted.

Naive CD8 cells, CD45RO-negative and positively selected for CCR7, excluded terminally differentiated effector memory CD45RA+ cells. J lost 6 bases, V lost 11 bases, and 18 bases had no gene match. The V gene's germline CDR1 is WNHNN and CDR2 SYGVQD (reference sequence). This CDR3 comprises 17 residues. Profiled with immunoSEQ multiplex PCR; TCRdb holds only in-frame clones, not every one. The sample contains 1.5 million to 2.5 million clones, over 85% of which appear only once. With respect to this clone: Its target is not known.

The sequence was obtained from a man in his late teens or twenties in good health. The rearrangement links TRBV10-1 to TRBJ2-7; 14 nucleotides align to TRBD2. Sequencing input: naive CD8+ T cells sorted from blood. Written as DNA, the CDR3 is TGCGCCCGACAGCAGGTCGGACTAGCGGGAGGAGGGCGCGAGCAGTACTTC. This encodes CARQQVGLAGGGREQYF.